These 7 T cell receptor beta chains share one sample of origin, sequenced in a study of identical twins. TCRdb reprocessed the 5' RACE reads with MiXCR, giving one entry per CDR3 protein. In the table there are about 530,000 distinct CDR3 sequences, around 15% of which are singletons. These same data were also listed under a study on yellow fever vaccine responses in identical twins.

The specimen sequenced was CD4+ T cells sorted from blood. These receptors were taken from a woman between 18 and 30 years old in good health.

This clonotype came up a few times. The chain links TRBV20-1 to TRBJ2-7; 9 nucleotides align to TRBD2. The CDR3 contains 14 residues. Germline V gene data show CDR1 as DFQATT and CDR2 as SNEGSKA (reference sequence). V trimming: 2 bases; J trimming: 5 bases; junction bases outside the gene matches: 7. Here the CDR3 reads CSARLAGVGHEQYF. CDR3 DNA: TGCAGTGCTAGATTAGCGGGAGTCGGCCACGAGCAGTACTTC.

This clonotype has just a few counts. The CDR3 coding sequence is TGTGCCAGCAGCCCCAGGGGGCCTCCGAACACCGGGGAGCTGTTTTTT. It encodes CASSPRGPPNTGELFF. This chain uses TRBV12-3 or TRBV12-4 with TRBJ2-2; 8 nucleotides line up with TRBD1. The trim removed 6 bases at V and 0 bases at J, leaving 6 bases unmatched. The CDR3 has 16 residues.

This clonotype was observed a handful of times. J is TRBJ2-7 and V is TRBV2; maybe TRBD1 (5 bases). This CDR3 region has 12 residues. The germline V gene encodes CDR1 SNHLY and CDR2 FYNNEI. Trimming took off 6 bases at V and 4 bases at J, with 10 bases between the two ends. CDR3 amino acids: CASSNQGYEQYF. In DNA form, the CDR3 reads TGTGCCAGCAGCAACCAGGGTTACGAGCAGTACTTC.

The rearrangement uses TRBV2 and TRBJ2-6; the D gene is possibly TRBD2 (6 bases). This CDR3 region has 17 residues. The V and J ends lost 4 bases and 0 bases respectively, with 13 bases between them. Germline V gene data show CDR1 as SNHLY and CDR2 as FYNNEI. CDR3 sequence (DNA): TGTGCCAGCAGTGGGAGGGGCGGAAGCTCTGGGGCCAACGTCCTGACTTTC. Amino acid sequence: CASSGRGGSSGANVLTF.

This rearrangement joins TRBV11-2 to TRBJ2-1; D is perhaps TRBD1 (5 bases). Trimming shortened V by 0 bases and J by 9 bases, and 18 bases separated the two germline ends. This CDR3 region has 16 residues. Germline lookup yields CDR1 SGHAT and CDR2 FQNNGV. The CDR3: CASSLEGWILQGEQFF. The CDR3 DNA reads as TGTGCCAGCAGCTTAGAGGGGTGGATACTCCAGGGTGAGCAGTTCTTC.

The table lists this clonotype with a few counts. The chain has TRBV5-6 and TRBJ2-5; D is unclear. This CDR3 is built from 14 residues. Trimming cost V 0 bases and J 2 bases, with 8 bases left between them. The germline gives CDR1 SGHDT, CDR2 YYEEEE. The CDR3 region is CASSLASTQETQYF. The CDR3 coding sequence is TGTGCCAGCAGCTTGGCTTCGACACAAGAGACCCAGTACTTC.

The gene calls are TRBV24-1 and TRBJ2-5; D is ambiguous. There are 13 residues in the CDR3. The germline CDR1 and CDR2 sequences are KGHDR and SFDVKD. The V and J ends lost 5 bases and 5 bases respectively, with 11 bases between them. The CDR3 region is CATSGVGRETQYF. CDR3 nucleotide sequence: TGTGCCACCAGTGGAGTAGGACGGGAGACCCAGTACTTC.